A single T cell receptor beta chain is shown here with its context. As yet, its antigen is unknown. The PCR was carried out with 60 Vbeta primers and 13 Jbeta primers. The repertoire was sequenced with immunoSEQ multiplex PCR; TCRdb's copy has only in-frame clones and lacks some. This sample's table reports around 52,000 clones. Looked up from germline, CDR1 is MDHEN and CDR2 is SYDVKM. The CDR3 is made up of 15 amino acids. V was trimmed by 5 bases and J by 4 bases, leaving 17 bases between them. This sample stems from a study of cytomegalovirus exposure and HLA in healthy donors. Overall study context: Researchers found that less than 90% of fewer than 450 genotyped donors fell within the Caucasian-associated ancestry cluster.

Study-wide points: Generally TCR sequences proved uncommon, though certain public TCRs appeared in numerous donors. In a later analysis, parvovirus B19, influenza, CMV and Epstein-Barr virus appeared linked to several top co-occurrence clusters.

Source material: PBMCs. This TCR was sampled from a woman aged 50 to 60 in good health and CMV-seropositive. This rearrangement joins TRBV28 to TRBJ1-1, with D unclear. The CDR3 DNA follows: TGTGCCAGCAGTCCAGCAGCCGGGGAAACCACTGAAGCTTTCTTT. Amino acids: CASSPAAGETTEAFF.